These T cell receptor beta chains were read from a single sample in a study of cytomegalovirus exposure and HLA in healthy donors. Libraries were prepared by immunoSEQ multiplex PCR; TCRdb keeps only in-frame clonotypes and omits some of them. Of around 120,000 clones in the sample, more than 75% were seen once. The source material was PBMCs. The source is a man younger than 35 in good health and CMV-seronegative. Each CDR3 is given with its conserved first and last residue. Only some rows state a clone size, as once, few, many or a class for expanded clones.

J | V | size | CDR3
TRBJ1-4 | TRBV5-6 | - | CASSSYRNANEKLFF
TRBJ2-7 | TRBV12-5 | - | CASGLLGKTGEQYF
TRBJ2-3 | TRBV2 | - | CASTLAPSTDTQYF
TRBJ2-3 | TRBV6-1 | - | CASSEEERSTDTQYF
TRBJ2-7 | TRBV25-1 | - | CASTERRDSPYEQYF
TRBJ1-1 | TRBV29-1 | few | CSVGRPNTEAFF
TRBJ2-1 | TRBV11-3 | - | CASSPGRESYNEQFF
TRBJ2-2 | TRBV2 | - | CASSGDKNTGELFF
TRBJ2-5 | TRBV9 | - | CASSLTSGGQETQYF
TRBJ2-7 | TRBV28 | - | CASTTGTLEQYF
TRBJ1-1 | TRBV7-2 | - | CASSLSGVSTEAFF
TRBJ1-1 | TRBV7-2 | - | CASSLVWQNTEAFF
TRBJ1-2 | TRBV13 | - | CASSSQGTYGYTF
TRBJ1-6 | TRBV2 | few | CASRERINSPLHF
TRBJ2-7 | TRBV5-1 | - | CASSLEGPYEQYF
TRBJ2-2 | TRBV29-1 | - | CSVEPTGSRTGELFF
TRBJ2-3 | TRBV6-4 | - | CASSHLAAGGDTQYF
TRBJ1-1 | TRBV19 | - | CASSIRGTEAFF
TRBJ2-2 | TRBV6-4 | - | CASSDSPVTNTGELFF
TRBJ1-2 | TRBV7-2 | few | CASSPPGQGYGYTF
TRBJ2-3 | TRBV7-9 | - | CASSLLAGGPADTQYF
TRBJ2-5 | TRBV5-6 | - | CASSLAGRGPETQYF
TRBJ2-7 | TRBV27 | many | CASSYGNSYEQYF
TRBJ1-4 | TRBV19 | - | CASSANRGLVEKLFF
TRBJ2-5 | TRBV12-5 | - | CASGLVQGLTSETQYF
TRBJ1-5 | TRBV19 | - | CASSPTVRGDQPQHF
TRBJ1-1 | TRBV13 | - | CASSFFSGGAGNTEAFF
TRBJ2-2 | TRBV19 | - | CASENGRYTGELFF
TRBJ2-5 | TRBV5-4 | - | CASSWPNQETQYF
TRBJ2-1 | TRBV6-6 | - | CASSYPGQGDNEQFF
TRBJ1-2 | TRBV15 | - | CATSRAGGGGYTF
TRBJ2-7 | TRBV18 | - | CASSPRYPETGTTYEQYF
TRBJ2-5 | TRBV2 | once | CASRGGRETQYF
TRBJ2-2 | TRBV19 | - | CASSLTGMNTGELFF
TRBJ2-4 | TRBV6-5 | - | CASSPGGAAKNIQYF
TRBJ1-1 | TRBV30 | once | CAWSVSRGTEAFF
TRBJ2-3 | TRBV4-1 | - | CASSQRQVLQDTQYF
TRBJ2-3 | TRBV6-1 | - | CASSVPPQGFTDTQYF
TRBJ2-1 | TRBV7-2 | - | CASSSTDTPYNEQFF
TRBJ2-7 | TRBV11-1 | - | CASSQGQSTYEQYF
TRBJ2-5 | TRBV5-1 | - | CASSLGANQETQYF
TRBJ2-1 | TRBV11-3 | - | CASSFRGRREQFF
TRBJ1-4 | TRBV30 | - | CAWSVGTGATNEKLFF
TRBJ1-2 | TRBV11-2 | - | CASSLDQGGGYTF
TRBJ2-3 | TRBV5-1 | few | CASRYSTDTQYF
TRBJ1-2 | TRBV30 | once | CAWNPSDRGDYGYTF
TRBJ2-5 | TRBV30 | - | CAWRPGGAETQYF
TRBJ1-2 | TRBV2 | once | CASSQRGFSGYTF
TRBJ2-7 | TRBV27 | once | CASSLVAGGPYEQYF
TRBJ2-7 | TRBV9 | once | CASSVVGQGLIGHYEQYF
TRBJ2-3 | TRBV7-6 | - | CASGDSGRVMLADTQYF